What follows is one T cell receptor (beta chain) and its context. The data were taken from a study of blood T cell repertoires in COVID-19. About the study: Sources were T cells, B-cell-depleted T cells, or PBMCs; the material itself was cDNA or gDNA.

Repertoires were generated with immunoSEQ multiplex PCR, while TCRdb's copy carries only in-frame clones and drops some. The data contain roughly 120,000 clones, 70% to 90% of them singletons. The CDR3 is 14 residues long. Germline V gives CDR1 SGHRS, CDR2 YFSETQ. Trimming stripped 4 bases from V and 0 bases from J, with 8 bases between. The V and J genes are TRBV5-1 and TRBJ1-3, with a tentative D call TRBD1 (5 bases). The sequenced sample consisted of peripheral blood. This TCR was recovered from a woman aged 70-85 years who had recovered from COVID-19. CDR3 residues: CASSPQGSGNTIYF. The CDR3 DNA follows: TGCGCCAGCAGCCCGCAGGGCTCTGGAAACACCATATATTTT.